This T cell receptor beta chain was identified in a study of T-cell memory formation after mild COVID-19. MiXCR, run by TCRdb on the 5' RACE reads, gives a single entry per CDR3 protein. This sample has about 610,000 distinct CDR3 sequences; 15% to 20% occur once, and the top ten carry about 8.1%. Germline V gives CDR1 SGDLS, CDR2 YYNGEE. The CDR3 has 15 residues. Trimming cost V 0 bases and J 5 bases, with 14 bases left between them. This clonotype originated in an adult woman who had mild COVID-19 (a few samples of this study predate the infection). Cell type and time point are not known. This sequence joins TRBV9 and TRBJ1-1; D not certain. Sequencing input: PBMCs or a T cell subset sorted from them (not recorded which). The CDR3 coding sequence is TGTGCCAGCAGCGTAGGTCCGGGGTCGGGAACTGAAGCTTTCTTT. Its translation is CASSVGPGSGTEAFF.